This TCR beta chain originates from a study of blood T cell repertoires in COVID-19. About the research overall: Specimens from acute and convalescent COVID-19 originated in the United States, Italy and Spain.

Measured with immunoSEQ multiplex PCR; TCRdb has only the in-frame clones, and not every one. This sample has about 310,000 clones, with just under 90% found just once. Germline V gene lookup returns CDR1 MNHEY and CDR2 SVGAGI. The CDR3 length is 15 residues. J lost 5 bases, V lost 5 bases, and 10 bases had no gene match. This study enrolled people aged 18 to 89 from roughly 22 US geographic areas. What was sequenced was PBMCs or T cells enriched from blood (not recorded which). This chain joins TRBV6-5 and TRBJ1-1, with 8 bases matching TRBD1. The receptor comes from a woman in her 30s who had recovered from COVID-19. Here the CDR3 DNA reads TGTGCCAGCAGTCCTCGACAGGGGCGGAGAACTGAAGCTTTCTTT. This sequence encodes CASSPRQGRRTEAFF.